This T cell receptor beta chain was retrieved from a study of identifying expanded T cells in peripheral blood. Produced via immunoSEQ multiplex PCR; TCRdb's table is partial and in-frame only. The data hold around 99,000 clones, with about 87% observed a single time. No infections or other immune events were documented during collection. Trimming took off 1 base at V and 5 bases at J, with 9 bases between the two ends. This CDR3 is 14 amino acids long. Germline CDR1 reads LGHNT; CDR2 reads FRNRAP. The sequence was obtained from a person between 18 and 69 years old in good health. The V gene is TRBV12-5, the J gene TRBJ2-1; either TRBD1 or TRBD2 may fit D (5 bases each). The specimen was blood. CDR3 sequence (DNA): TGTGCTAGTGGTTTGGCGGGACCACACAATGAGCAGTTCTTC. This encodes CASGLAGPHNEQFF.